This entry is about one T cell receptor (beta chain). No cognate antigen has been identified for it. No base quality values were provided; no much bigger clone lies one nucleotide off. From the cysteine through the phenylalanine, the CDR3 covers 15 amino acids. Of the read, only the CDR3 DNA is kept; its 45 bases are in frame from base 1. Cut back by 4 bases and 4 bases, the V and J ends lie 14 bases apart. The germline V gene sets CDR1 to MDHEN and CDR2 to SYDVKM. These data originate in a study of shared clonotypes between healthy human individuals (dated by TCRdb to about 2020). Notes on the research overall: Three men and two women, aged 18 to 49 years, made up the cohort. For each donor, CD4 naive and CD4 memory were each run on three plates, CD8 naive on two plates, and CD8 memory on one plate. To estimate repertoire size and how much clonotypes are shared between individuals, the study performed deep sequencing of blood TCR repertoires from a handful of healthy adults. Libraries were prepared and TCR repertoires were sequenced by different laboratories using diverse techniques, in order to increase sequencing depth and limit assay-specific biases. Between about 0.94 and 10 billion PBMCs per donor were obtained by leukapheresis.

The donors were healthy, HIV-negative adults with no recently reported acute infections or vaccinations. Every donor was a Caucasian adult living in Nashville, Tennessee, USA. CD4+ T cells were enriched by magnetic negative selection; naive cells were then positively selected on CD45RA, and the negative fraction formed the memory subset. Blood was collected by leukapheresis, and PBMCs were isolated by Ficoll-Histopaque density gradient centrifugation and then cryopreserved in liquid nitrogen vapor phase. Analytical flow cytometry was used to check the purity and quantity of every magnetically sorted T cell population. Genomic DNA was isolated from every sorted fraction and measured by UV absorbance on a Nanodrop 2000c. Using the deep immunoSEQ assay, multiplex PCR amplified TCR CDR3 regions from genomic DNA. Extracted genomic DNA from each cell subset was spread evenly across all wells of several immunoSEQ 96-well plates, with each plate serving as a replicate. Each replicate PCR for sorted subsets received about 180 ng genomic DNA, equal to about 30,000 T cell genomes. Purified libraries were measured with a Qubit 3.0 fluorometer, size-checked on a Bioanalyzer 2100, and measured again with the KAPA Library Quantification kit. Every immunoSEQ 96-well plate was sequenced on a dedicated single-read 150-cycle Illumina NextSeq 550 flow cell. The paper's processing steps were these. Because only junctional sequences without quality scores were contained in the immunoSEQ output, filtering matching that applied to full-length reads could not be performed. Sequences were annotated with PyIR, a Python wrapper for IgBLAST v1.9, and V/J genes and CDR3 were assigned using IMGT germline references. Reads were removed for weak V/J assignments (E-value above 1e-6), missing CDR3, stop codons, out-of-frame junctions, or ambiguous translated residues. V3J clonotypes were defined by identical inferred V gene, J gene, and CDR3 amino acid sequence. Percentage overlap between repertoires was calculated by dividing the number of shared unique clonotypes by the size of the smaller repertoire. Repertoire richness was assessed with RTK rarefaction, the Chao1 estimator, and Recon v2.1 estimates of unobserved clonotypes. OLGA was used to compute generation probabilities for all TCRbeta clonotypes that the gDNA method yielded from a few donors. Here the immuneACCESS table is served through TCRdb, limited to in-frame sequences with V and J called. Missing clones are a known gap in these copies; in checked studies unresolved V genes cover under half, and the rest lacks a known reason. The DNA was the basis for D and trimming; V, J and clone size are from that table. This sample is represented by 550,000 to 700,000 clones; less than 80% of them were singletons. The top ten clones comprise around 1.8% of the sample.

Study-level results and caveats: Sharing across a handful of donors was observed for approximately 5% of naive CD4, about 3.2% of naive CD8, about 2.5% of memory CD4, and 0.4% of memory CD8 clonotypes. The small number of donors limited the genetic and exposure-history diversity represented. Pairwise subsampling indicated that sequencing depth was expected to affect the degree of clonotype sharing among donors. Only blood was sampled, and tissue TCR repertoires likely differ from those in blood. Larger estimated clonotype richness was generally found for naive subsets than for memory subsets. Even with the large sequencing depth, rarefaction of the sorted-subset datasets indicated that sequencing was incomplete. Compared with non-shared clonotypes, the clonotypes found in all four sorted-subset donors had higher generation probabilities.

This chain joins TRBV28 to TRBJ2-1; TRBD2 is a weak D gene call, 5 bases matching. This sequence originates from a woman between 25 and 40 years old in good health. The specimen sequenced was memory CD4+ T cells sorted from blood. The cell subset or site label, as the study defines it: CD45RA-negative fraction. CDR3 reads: CASSSGGRLYNEQFF. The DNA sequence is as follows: TGTGCCAGCAGTTCCGGCGGGCGACTTTACAATGAGCAGTTCTTC.